This T cell receptor delta chain was sequenced during a study of gamma-delta chains in newborns, infants, children. Across the study: Microbial exposure reportedly drives polyclonal innate γδ T cell expansion after birth.

A word on this clone: A much larger clone lies a single base off, so this may be a read error.

TCRdb re-called clones from the reads using CATT. The table has thousands of delta-chain clones, around half seen once. The CDR3 extends over 24 amino acids. Looked up from germline, CDR1 is TSWWSYY and CDR2 is QGS. With 4 bases clipped from V and 0 bases from J, the junction kept 27 bases outside the gene matches. The origin of this receptor is a child who received the measles vaccine. The rearrangement joins TRDV1 to TRDJ1; 12 bases line up with TRDD3. Sequencing input: blood. CDR3 nucleotides: TGTGCTCTTGGGGGCCCTTTCGTCCCCCTCGACTGGGGGATACCTAGACCCTACACCGATAAACTCATCTTT. The encoded protein is CALGGPFVPLDWGIPRPYTDKLIF.